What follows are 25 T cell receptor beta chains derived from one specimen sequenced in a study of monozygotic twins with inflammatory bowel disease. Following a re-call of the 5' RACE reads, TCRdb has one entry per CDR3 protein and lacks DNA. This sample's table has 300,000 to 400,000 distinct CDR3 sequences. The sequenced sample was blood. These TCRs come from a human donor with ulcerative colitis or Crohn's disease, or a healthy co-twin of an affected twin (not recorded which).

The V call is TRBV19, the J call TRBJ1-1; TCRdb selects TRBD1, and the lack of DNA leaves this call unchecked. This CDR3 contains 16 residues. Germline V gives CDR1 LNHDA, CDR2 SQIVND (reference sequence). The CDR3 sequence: CASSSPTDRVVTEAFF.

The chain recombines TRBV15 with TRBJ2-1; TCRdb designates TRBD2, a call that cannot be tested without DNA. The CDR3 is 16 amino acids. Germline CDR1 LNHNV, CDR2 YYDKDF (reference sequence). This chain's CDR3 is CATSRDAGGLRNEQFF. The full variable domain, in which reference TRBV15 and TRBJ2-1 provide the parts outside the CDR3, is DAMVIQNPRYQVTQFGKPVTLSCSQTLNHNVMYWYQQKSSQAPKLLFHYYDKDFNNEADTPDNFQSRRPNTSFCFLDIRSPGLGDTAMYLCATSRDAGGLRNEQFFGPGTRLTVL.

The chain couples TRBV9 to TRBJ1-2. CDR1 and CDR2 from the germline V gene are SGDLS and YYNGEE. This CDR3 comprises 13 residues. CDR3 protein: CASSVEGGASYTF.

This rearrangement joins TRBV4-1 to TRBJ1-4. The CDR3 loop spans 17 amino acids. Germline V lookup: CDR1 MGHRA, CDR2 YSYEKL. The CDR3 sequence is CASTQGVLWSTNEKLFF.

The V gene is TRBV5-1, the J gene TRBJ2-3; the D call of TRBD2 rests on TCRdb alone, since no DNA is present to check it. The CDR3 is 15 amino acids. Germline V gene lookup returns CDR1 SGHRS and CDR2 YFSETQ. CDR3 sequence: CASSPRLERADTQYF.

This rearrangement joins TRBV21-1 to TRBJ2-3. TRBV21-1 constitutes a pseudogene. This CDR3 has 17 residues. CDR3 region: CASSKMCGQKGTDTQYF.

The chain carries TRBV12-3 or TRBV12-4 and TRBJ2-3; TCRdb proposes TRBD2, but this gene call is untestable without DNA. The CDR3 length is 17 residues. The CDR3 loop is CASTLSRSALSTDTQYF.

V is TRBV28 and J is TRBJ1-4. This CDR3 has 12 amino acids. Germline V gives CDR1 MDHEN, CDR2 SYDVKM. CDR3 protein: CASSGPNEKLFF.

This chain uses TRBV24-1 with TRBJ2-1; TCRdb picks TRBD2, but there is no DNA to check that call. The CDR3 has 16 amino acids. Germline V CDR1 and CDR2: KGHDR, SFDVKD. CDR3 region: CATSLHGVAGGSEQFF.

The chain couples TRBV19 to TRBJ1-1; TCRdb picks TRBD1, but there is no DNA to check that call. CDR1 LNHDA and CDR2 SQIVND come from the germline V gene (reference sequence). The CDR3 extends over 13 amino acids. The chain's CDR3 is CASSVQGGPEAFF.

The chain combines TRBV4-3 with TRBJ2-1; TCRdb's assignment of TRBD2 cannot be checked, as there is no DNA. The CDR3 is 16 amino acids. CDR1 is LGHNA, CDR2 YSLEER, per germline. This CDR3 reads CASSHLSGGAFNEQFF.

CDR3 protein: CASSPVLRPGHFGSEQYF. The gene calls are TRBV11-2 and TRBJ2-7; checking the TCRdb D call of TRBD1 is not possible without DNA. Germline V gene lookup returns CDR1 SGHAT and CDR2 FQNNGV. This CDR3 has 18 amino acids.

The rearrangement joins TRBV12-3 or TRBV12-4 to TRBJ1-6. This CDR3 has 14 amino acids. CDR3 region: CASSLATQGSPLHF.

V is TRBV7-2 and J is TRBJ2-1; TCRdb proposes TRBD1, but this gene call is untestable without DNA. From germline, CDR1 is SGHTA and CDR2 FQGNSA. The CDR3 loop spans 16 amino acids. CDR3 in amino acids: CASSLDGTQLYNEQFF.

The CDR3 spells CASSFARASEQFF. The gene calls are TRBV12-3 or TRBV12-4 and TRBJ2-1. CDR3 length equals 13 residues.

CDR3 loop: CASSQRTAVSTGELFF. The gene calls are TRBV4-1 and TRBJ2-2; TCRdb designates TRBD2, a call that cannot be tested without DNA. Germline V CDR1 and CDR2: MGHRA, YSYEKL. The CDR3 contains 16 residues.

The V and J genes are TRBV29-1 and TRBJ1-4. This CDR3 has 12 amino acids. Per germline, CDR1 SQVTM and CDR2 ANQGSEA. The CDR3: CSVAGTNEKLFF.

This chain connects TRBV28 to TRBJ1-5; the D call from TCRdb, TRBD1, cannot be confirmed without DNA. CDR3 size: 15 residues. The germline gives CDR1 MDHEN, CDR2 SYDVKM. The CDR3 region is CASSSRDPYNQPQHF.

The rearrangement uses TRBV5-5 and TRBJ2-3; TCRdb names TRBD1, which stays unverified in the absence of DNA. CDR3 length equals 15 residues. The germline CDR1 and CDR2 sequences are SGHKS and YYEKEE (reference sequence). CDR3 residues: CASSDRQGATDTQYF.

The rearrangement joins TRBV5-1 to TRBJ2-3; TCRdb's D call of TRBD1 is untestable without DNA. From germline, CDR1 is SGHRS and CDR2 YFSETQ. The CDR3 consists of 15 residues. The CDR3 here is CASSLEGTEIDTQYF.

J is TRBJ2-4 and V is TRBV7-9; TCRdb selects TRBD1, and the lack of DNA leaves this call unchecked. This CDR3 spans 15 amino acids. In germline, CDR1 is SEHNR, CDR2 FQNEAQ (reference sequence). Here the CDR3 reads CASSPDGGWGNIQYF.

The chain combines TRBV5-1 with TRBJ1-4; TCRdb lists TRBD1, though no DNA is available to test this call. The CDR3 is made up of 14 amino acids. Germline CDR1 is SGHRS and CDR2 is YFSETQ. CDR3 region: CASREDRGREKLFF.

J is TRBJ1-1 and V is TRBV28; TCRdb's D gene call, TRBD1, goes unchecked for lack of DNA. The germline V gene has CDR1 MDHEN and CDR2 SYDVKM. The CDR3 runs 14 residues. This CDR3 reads CASSLGTKNTEAFF. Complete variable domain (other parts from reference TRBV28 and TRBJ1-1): DVKVTQSSRYLVKRTGEKVFLECVQDMDHENMFWYRQDPGLGLRLIYFSYDVKMKEKGDIPEGYSVSREKKERFSLILESASTNQTSMYLCASSLGTKNTEAFFGQGTRLTVV.

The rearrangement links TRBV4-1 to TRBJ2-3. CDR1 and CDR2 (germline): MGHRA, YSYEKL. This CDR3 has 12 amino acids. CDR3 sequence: CASSPKPDTQYF.

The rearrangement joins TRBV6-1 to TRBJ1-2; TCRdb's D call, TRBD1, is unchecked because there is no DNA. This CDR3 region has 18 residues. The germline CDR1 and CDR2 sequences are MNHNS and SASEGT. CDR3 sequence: CASSPLSGTEVLYEGYTF.